This T cell receptor beta chain was obtained from a study of blood T cells in healthy people across ages. Study as a whole: Template switching picked up about one barcoded beta molecule for each two T cells.

Study outcomes and limitations: Higher naive T cell percentage went strongly together with higher TCR beta diversity. TCR beta diversity per million T cells fell roughly linearly with age.

Primers used in a second PCR of about 7 to 11 cycles were a sample-barcoded 5' primer and a J-beta primer mix. Every cDNA was tagged by a template-switch adaptor with 12 random nucleotides. TCRdb independently ran MiXCR on the 5' RACE reads; one entry per CDR3 protein. Of about 680,000 distinct CDR3 sequences in the sample, over 45% were seen once. Note on this clonotype: Antigen specificity is unknown.

Input material: blood. The clonotype originates from a woman between 55 and 75 years old in good health.

The CDR3 sequence: CASSSQAGVGNNEQYF. The CDR3 nucleotides read TGTGCCAGCAGTTCGCAAGCGGGAGTGGGTAACAATGAGCAGTACTTC. J is TRBJ2-7 and V is TRBV6-2 or TRBV6-3; the match to TRBD2 covers 8 bases. The germline V gene encodes CDR1 MNHEY and CDR2 SVGEGT. V trimming: 4 bases; J trimming: 7 bases; junction bases outside the gene matches: 15. The CDR3 sequence is 16 residues long.